This is a list of T cell receptor beta chains from one sample in a study of identical twins. TCRdb reprocessed the 5' RACE reads with MiXCR, giving one entry per CDR3 protein. The sample includes some 900,000 distinct CDR3 sequences, about 12% of them seen just once. These data were also reused for a study on yellow fever vaccine responses in identical twins.

The sample consisted of PBMCs. The origin of the receptors is a woman younger than 30 in good health. Each CDR3 is given with its conserved first and last residue. D genes are given only for firm matches. The size field is filled for only some rows; it gives once, few, many or a size class.

D	size	V	J	CDR3	DNA
TRBD1	few	TRBV24-1	TRBJ2-5	CATSRSGQGWETQYF	TGTGCCACCAGTCGTTCGGGACAGGGGTGGGAGACCCAGTACTTC
NA	many	TRBV10-3	TRBJ2-3	CAISGWGLEDTQYF	TGTGCCATCAGTGGATGGGGCCTCGAGGATACGCAGTATTTT
NA	NA	TRBV4-1	TRBJ1-1	CASSQAQVGTEAFF	TGCGCCAGCAGCCAAGCCCAAGTGGGGACTGAAGCTTTCTTT
NA	NA	TRBV3-1	TRBJ2-5	CASSGNAKETQYF	TGTGCCAGCAGCGGCAATGCAAAAGAGACCCAGTACTTC
NA	few	TRBV28	TRBJ2-1	CASSFSSNLSDEQFF	TGTGCCAGCAGTTTTTCTTCGAACCTAAGCGATGAGCAGTTCTTC
NA	NA	TRBV12-3/TRBV12-4	TRBJ1-5	CASSLLGTVHSNQPQHF	TGTGCCAGCAGTTTACTGGGGACGGTCCATAGCAATCAGCCCCAGCATTTT
NA	few	TRBV11-1	TRBJ2-2	CASSLVYKASGTSNTGELFF	TGTGCCAGCAGCTTAGTATACAAAGCATCCGGGACATCGAACACCGGGGAGCTGTTTTTT
TRBD1	few	TRBV5-1	TRBJ1-2	CASSFIPLGQGDLYGYTF	TGCGCCAGCAGCTTTATTCCTCTGGGACAGGGGGACCTCTATGGCTACACCTTC
TRBD2	few	TRBV6-1	TRBJ2-1	CASSESLIRVAGGVYEQFF	TGTGCCAGCAGTGAAAGCTTAATTAGAGTAGCGGGAGGTGTGTATGAGCAGTTCTTC
NA	NA	TRBV24-1	TRBJ2-7	CATSTPARITIYEQYF	TGTGCCACCAGTACCCCCGCGAGAATCACGATCTACGAGCAGTACTTC
NA	many	TRBV6-4	TRBJ2-3	CASSKQVTGTDTQYF	TGTGCCAGCAGTAAACAGGTGACTGGCACAGATACGCAGTATTTT
NA	NA	TRBV7-8	TRBJ2-3	CASRYTGTTDTQYF	TGTGCCAGCAGGTACACGGGCACCACAGATACGCAGTATTTT
NA	NA	TRBV5-6	TRBJ2-2	CASSAPRGGTARNTGELFF	TGTGCCAGCAGCGCACCCCGAGGGGGGACAGCCAGGAACACCGGGGAGCTGTTTTTT
TRBD1	NA	TRBV3-1	TRBJ2-3	CASSHATGNRADTQYF	TGTGCCAGCAGCCACGCGACAGGGAATCGTGCAGATACGCAGTATTTT
NA	few	TRBV12-3/TRBV12-4	TRBJ1-5	CASSPEGRRQPQHF	TGTGCCAGCAGCCCCGAAGGGCGGCGTCAGCCCCAGCATTTT
TRBD2	NA	TRBV12-3/TRBV12-4	TRBJ2-5	CASSGGLAGFQESQYF	TGTGCCAGCAGTGGGGGACTAGCGGGCTTCCAAGAGAGCCAGTACTTC
NA	NA	TRBV5-8	TRBJ1-4	CASSPAVTNEKLFF	TGTGCCAGCAGCCCTGCGGTGACTAATGAAAAACTGTTTTTT
NA	few	TRBV6-1	TRBJ1-1	CASSAPTVRNTEAFF	TGTGCCAGCAGTGCGCCCACCGTTCGGAACACTGAAGCTTTCTTT
NA	NA	TRBV28	TRBJ2-3	CASSLSSKTDTQYF	TGTGCCAGCAGTTTATCTAGTAAGACAGATACGCAGTATTTT
NA	few	TRBV3-1	TRBJ2-1	CASSQGWELNNEQFF	TGTGCCAGCAGCCAAGGGTGGGAGCTAAACAATGAGCAGTTCTTC
NA	few	TRBV10-3	TRBJ2-3	CAIQKAGVTDTQYF	TGTGCCATCCAGAAGGCAGGGGTCACAGATACGCAGTATTTT
NA	few	TRBV7-8	TRBJ2-1	CASGGEQFF	TGTGCCAGCGGGGGGGAGCAGTTCTTC
TRBD2	NA	TRBV5-6	TRBJ2-5	CASSPTLAGGPGQETQYF	TGTGCCAGCAGCCCAACACTAGCGGGGGGGCCGGGGCAAGAGACCCAGTACTTC
TRBD2	NA	TRBV28	TRBJ2-1	CASSSNEGLAGAWVDEQFF	TGTGCCAGCAGTTCAAACGAGGGACTAGCGGGAGCATGGGTGGATGAGCAGTTCTTC
NA	many	TRBV7-2	TRBJ2-5	CASSQDSPRETQYF	TGTGCCAGCAGCCAGGACAGCCCACGGGAGACCCAGTACTTC
NA	few	TRBV7-6	TRBJ2-1	CASSRGSGGYNEQFF	TGTGCCAGCAGCCGTGGATCAGGAGGCTACAATGAGCAGTTCTTC
NA	few	TRBV20-1	TRBJ1-5	CSAVPSVNQPQHF	TGCAGTGCTGTCCCCTCCGTGAATCAGCCCCAGCATTTT
NA	few	TRBV5-1	TRBJ2-1	CASDREGNSYNEQFF	TGCGCCAGCGACAGGGAGGGAAACTCCTACAATGAGCAGTTCTTC
NA	few	TRBV6-1	TRBJ1-5	CASSEAVEGRDANQPQHF	TGTGCCAGCAGTGAAGCCGTGGAGGGGCGGGATGCTAATCAGCCCCAGCATTTT
TRBD2	NA	TRBV25-1	TRBJ2-4	CASSPLGASGRQKNIQYF	TGTGCCAGCAGCCCCCTCGGGGCTAGCGGGAGGCAAAAAAACATTCAGTACTTC
NA	few	TRBV3-1	TRBJ1-1	CASSQYSGRMNTEAFF	TGTGCCAGCAGCCAATACTCGGGACGCATGAACACTGAAGCTTTCTTT
TRBD1	few	TRBV6-5	TRBJ2-7	CASSYSLKGQGPYEQYF	TGTGCCAGCAGTTACTCGTTGAAGGGACAGGGTCCTTACGAGCAGTACTTC
NA	NA	TRBV7-3	TRBJ2-1	CASRPTGSYNEQFF	TGTGCCAGCAGGCCAACGGGCTCCTACAATGAGCAGTTCTTC
NA	NA	TRBV20-1	TRBJ2-3	CSASGLPSTDTQYF	TGCAGTGCTAGCGGTCTGCCTAGCACAGATACGCAGTATTTT
NA	NA	TRBV11-2	TRBJ1-5	CASSSGSDSNQPQHF	TGTGCCAGCAGCTCTGGTTCTGATAGCAATCAGCCCCAGCATTTT
NA	NA	TRBV7-2	TRBJ2-2	CASSLVRATWNTGELFF	TGTGCCAGCAGCTTGGTTCGGGCGACCTGGAACACCGGGGAGCTGTTTTTT
TRBD1	few	TRBV2	TRBJ2-1	CASSFDRGPYNEQFF	TGTGCCAGCAGTTTTGACAGGGGACCCTACAATGAGCAGTTCTTC
NA	many	TRBV20-1	TRBJ2-3	CSAFAGASTDTQYF	TGCAGTGCCTTTGCGGGCGCTAGCACAGATACGCAGTATTTT
TRBD1	NA	TRBV7-9	TRBJ1-2	CASSSGQMNYGYTF	TGTGCCAGCAGCTCGGGACAGATGAACTATGGCTACACCTTC
NA	NA	TRBV28	TRBJ2-7	CASSRRQNPYEQYF	TGTGCCAGCAGCCGAAGACAAAATCCCTACGAGCAGTACTTC
TRBD2	few	TRBV12-3/TRBV12-4	TRBJ2-4	CASSFRLAGVAKNIQYF	TGTGCCAGCAGTTTCAGGCTAGCGGGCGTAGCCAAAAACATTCAGTACTTC
NA	NA	TRBV5-1	TRBJ2-1	CASSLPAWEQFF	TGCGCCAGCAGCTTGCCTGCGTGGGAGCAGTTCTTC